This record concerns one T cell receptor beta chain sequence. Its antigen is not identified. PCR used 60 Vbeta primers and 13 Jbeta primers. Assay: immunoSEQ multiplex PCR; the TCRdb copy retains only in-frame clones and omits some. The sample holds about 160,000 clones, 82% seen once. This sample is part of a study of cytomegalovirus exposure and HLA in healthy donors. Germline CDR1 is LNHDA and CDR2 is SQIVND (reference sequence). The CDR3 loop spans 17 amino acids. V was cut by 3 bases and J by 0 bases, with 15 bases left in between. Study-wide results and limits: Later on, a genetic analysis was performed. It linked a missense variant in DCLRE1C with V- and J-gene trimming of TCR beta. Follow-up analysis seemed to connect common viral pathogens with several of the most significant clusters identified. Reportedly, a later analysis found an Asian-associated ancestry cluster had fewer N-insertions than the roughly 700-donor mean.

Source material: PBMCs. This TCR derives from a male donor in good health and CMV-seropositive. The chain employs TRBV19 and TRBJ2-1; a weak D match, TRBD2 (5 bases). CDR3 loop: CASSILPGRDSYNEQFF. The CDR3 bases are TGTGCCAGTAGTATCCTTCCTGGACGGGACTCCTACAATGAGCAGTTCTTC. The whole variable domain, remainder taken from reference TRBV19 and TRBJ2-1, is DGGITQSPKYLFRKEGQNVTLSCEQNLNHDAMYWYRQDPGQGLRLIYYSQIVNDFQKGDIAEGYSVSREKKESFPLTVTSAQKNPTAFYLCASSILPGRDSYNEQFFGPGTRLTVL.